The count of the clone carrying this T cell receptor (beta chain) is one. Its antigen is undetermined. The sample originates from a study of cytomegalovirus exposure and HLA in healthy donors. Points from the study as a whole: The investigators catalogued 150 to 200 TCR beta chains as cytomegalovirus-associated. Despite most TCR sequences being rare, some public TCRs occurred in many donors. In vitro testing confirmed a few CMV-associated chains as specific for CMV antigens.

Clones were read by immunoSEQ multiplex PCR, and TCRdb kept only the in-frame ones, dropping some. This repertoire shows around 170,000 clones, roughly 85% found once; its top ten account for approximately 15%. The CDR3 is 15 residues long. Trimming left V 1 base short and J 3 bases short, with 13 bases between. CDR1 and CDR2 (germline): MNHNS, SASEGT. The chain combines TRBV6-1 with TRBJ2-7; D may be TRBD2 (6 bases). The sample consisted of PBMCs. This TCR was recovered from a young man in good health and CMV-seropositive. The CDR3 sequence: CASSEGPEGGYEQYF. Here the CDR3 DNA reads TGTGCCAGCAGTGAAGGGCCGGAGGGAGGCTACGAGCAGTACTTC.